These 10 T cell receptor beta chains were all obtained from the same sample, sequenced in a study of T cell changes during pregnancy in multiple sclerosis. Here immunoSEQ multiplex PCR was the method, and the copy in TCRdb shows in-frame clones only, minus some. The sample shows 85,000 to 90,000 clones, 94% of them seen only once. The source was peripheral blood, collected after pregnancy. The receptors originated from a female donor in good health, enrolled as a control in a pregnancy study.

This sequence joins TRBV28 and TRBJ2-1; maybe TRBD2 (6 bases). Per germline, CDR1 MDHEN and CDR2 SYDVKM. Trimming took 1 base from V and 1 from J, leaving 8 bases between them. The CDR3 consists of 15 residues. In nucleotides, the CDR3 is TGTGCCAGCAGTTTATTCGGGAGATCCTACAATGAGCAGTTCTTC. Translation gives CASSLFGRSYNEQFF.

The rearrangement joins TRBV5-4 to TRBJ2-5, with a tentative D call TRBD1 (6 bases). The CDR3 extends over 14 amino acids. V gave up 6 bases and J gave up 2 bases, with 14 bases separating them. The germline CDR1 and CDR2 sequences are SGHNT and YYREEE (reference sequence). For the CDR3, the DNA is TGTGCCAGCAAACCCCAGGGGCCTCAAGAGACCCAGTACTTC. It codes for CASKPQGPQETQYF.

V gene TRBV5-1 combines with J gene TRBJ2-3, with 7 bases aligning to TRBD2. The V gene end was trimmed by 0 bases and the J gene end by 1 base; junction bases not matched to a gene: 8. CDR3 length: 17 amino acids. CDR1 is SGHRS and CDR2 is YFSETQ in the germline V gene. The CDR3 DNA follows: TGCGCCAGCAGCTTGGCGGGCGGGAGTCGGGGCACAGATACGCAGTATTTT. It codes for CASSLAGGSRGTDTQYF. Together with reference TRBV5-1 and TRBJ2-3, the CDR3 gives the full variable domain: KAGVTQTPRYLIKTRGQQVTLSCSPISGHRSVSWYQQTPGQGLQFLFEYFSETQRNKGNFPGRFSGRQFSNSRSEMNVSTLELGDSALYLCASSLAGGSRGTDTQYFGPGTRLTVL.

V is TRBV7-2 and J is TRBJ1-5; the D gene is possibly TRBD1 (6 bases). The V end lost 5 bases, the J end lost 0 bases, and 8 bases lay between the germline ends. Germline V gene lookup returns CDR1 SGHTA and CDR2 FQGNSA. There are 14 residues in the CDR3. CDR3 coding DNA: TGTGCCAGCAGCAAGGGGGATAGCAATCAGCCCCAGCATTTT. Its protein is CASSKGDSNQPQHF.

The J gene is TRBJ2-1, the V gene TRBV30; no clear D. This CDR3 has 13 amino acids. The V gene's germline CDR1 is GTSNPN and CDR2 SVGIG (reference sequence). Trimming left V 1 base short and J 0 bases short, with 4 bases between. This CDR3 reads CAWSGSSYNEQFF. In DNA form, the CDR3 reads TGTGCCTGGAGTGGTAGCTCCTACAATGAGCAGTTCTTC.

The chain recombines TRBV6-5 with TRBJ1-2; no clear D gene. CDR1 is MNHEY, CDR2 SVGAGI, per germline. This CDR3 is built from 13 residues. The V gene lost 0 bases and the J gene lost 8 bases, with 10 bases spanning the gap. The CDR3 loop is CASSYSWEQGYTF. In DNA, the CDR3 is TGTGCCAGCAGTTACTCATGGGAGCAAGGCTACACCTTC.

The genes are TRBV6-6 and TRBJ2-4; D is possibly TRBD2 (6 bases). CDR1 and CDR2 from the germline V gene are MNHNY and SVGAGI (reference sequence). CDR3 length: 16 residues. V was cut by 2 bases and J by 8 bases, with 19 bases left in between. The CDR3 region has the DNA TGTGCCAGCAGTTACCCAGGAGGGGAATTAAAGGACATTCAGTACTTC. Amino acid sequence: CASSYPGGELKDIQYF.

This clone was detected once. The chain uses TRBV19 and TRBJ2-4; 7 bases align to TRBD1. Germline V gene data show CDR1 as LNHDA and CDR2 as SQIVND (reference sequence). The CDR3 runs 13 residues. Trimming removed 5 bases from V and 3 bases from J; junction bases left unmatched: 1. The CDR3: CASSWDSKNIQYF. CDR3 in DNA: TGTGCCAGTAGTTGGGACAGCAAAAACATTCAGTACTTC.

The chain combines TRBV18 with TRBJ1-1, with 9 bases matching TRBD1. From germline, CDR1 is KGHSH and CDR2 LQKENI. The trim removed 7 bases at V and 3 bases at J, leaving 3 bases unmatched. The CDR3 extends over 13 amino acids. The DNA of the CDR3 is TGTGCCAGCTACCGGGACAGGGACACTGAAGCTTTCTTT. It yields the protein CASYRDRDTEAFF.

The chain employs TRBV27 and TRBJ1-4; the D gene is possibly TRBD1 (5 bases). Trimming took 5 bases from V and 4 from J, leaving 26 bases between them. The CDR3 contains 19 residues. The germline CDR1 and CDR2 sequences are MNHEY and SMNVEV (reference sequence). CDR3 bases: TGTGCCAGCAGTCCCTCGTATACCTCCTTGGCAGGGCTTAATGAAAAACTGTTTTTT. Amino acid sequence: CASSPSYTSLAGLNEKLFF.